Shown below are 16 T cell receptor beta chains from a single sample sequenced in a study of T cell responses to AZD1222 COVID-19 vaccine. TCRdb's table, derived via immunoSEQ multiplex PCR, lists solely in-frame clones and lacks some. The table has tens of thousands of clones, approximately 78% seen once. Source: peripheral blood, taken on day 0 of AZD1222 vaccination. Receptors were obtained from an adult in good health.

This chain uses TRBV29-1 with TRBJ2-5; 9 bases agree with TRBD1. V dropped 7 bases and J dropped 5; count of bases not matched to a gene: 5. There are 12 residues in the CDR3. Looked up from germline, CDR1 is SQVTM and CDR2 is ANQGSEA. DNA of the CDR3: TGCAGCGCAAAACAGGGGGCCGAGACCCAGTACTTC. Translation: CSAKQGAETQYF.

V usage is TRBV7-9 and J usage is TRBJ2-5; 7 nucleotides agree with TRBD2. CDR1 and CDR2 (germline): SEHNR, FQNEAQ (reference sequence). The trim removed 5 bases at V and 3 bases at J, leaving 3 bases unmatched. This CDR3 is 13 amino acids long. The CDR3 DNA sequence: TGTGCCAGCAGCGGGAGGGCCGAAGAGACCCAGTACTTC. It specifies CASSGRAEETQYF. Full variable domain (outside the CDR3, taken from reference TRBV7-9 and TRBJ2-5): DTGVSQNPRHKITKRGQNVTFRCDPISEHNRLYWYRQTLGQGPEFLTYFQNEAQLEKSRLLSDRFSAERPKGSFSTLEIQRTEQGDSAMYLCASSGRAEETQYFGPGTRLLVL.

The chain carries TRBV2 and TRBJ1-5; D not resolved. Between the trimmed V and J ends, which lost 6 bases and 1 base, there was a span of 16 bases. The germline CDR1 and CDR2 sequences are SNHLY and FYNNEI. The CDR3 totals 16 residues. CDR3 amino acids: CASSRDLIGSNQPQHF. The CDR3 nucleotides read TGTGCCAGCAGCCGTGACCTGATAGGGAGCAATCAGCCCCAGCATTTT.

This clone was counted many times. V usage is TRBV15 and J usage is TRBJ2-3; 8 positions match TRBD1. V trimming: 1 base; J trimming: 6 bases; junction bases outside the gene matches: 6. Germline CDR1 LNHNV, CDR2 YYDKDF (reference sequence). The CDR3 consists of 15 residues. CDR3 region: CATSRVTGEGDTQYF. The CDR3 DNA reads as TGTGCCACCAGCAGAGTGACAGGGGAAGGTGATACGCAGTATTTT.

The CDR3 region is CASSELSRGAQHF. Here the CDR3 DNA reads TGTGCCAGCAGTGAACTTTCGCGCGGGGCCCAGCATTTT. The chain recombines TRBV2 with TRBJ1-5; D call uncertain. The CDR3 length is 13 residues. Germline V gene lookup returns CDR1 SNHLY and CDR2 FYNNEI. V shed 2 bases and J shed 11 bases, with 13 bases lying between them.

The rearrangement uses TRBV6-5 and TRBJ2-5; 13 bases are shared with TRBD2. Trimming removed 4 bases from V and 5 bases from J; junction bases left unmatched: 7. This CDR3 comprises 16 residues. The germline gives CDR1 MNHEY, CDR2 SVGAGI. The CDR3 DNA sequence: TGTGCCAGCAGTTCTCGACTAGCGGGAGGAGGGGAGACCCAGTACTTC. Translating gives CASSSRLAGGGETQYF.

The CDR3 sequence: CASKGNGANVLTF. The DNA for the CDR3 is TGTGCCAGCAAAGGGAACGGGGCCAACGTCCTGACTTTC. This chain joins TRBV28 and TRBJ2-6; D remains unclear. The V end was cut by 7 bases, the J end by 4 bases, with 8 bases between. The germline CDR1 and CDR2 sequences are MDHEN and SYDVKM. The CDR3 runs to 13 residues.

CDR3 in amino acids: CASSPKTGHGELFF. The CDR3 DNA sequence: TGTGCCAGCTCACCAAAGACGGGGCACGGGGAGCTGTTTTTT. The genes are TRBV18 and TRBJ2-2, with D possibly called TRBD1 or TRBD2 (5 bases each). Germline CDR1 KGHSH, CDR2 LQKENI. Trimming shortened V by 2 bases and J by 7 bases, and 11 bases separated the two germline ends. The CDR3 totals 14 residues.

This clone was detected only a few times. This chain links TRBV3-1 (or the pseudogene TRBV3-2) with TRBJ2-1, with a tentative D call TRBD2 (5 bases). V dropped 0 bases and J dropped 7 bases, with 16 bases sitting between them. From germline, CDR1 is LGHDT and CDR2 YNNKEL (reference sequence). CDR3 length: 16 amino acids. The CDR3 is CASSQDLATSGNEQFF. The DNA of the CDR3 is TGTGCCAGCAGCCAAGATCTGGCTACTAGTGGAAATGAGCAGTTCTTC.

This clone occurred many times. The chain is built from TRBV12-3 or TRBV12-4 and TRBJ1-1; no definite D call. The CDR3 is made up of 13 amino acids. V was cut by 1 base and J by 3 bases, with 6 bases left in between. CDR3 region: CASSLVGYTEAFF. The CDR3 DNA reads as TGTGCCAGCAGTTTAGTAGGGTACACTGAAGCTTTCTTT.

CDR3 in DNA: TGTGCCAGCAGCTCCGGGACAGGGGCCGCCGGGGAGCTGTTTTTT. Amino acid sequence: CASSSGTGAAGELFF. The rearrangement links TRBV7-8 to TRBJ2-2, with 10 nucleotides matching TRBD1. The CDR3 consists of 15 residues. CDR1 is SGHVS, CDR2 FQNEAQ, per germline. The V gene end was trimmed by 4 bases and the J gene end by 6 bases; junction bases not matched to a gene: 5.

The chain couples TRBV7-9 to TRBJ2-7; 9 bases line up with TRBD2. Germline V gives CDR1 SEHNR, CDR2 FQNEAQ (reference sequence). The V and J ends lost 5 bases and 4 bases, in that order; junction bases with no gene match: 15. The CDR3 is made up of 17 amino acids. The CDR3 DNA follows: TGTGCCAGCAGCACCCGGCTGACAGGGCTAGCGGGGTACGAGCAGTACTTC. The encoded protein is CASSTRLTGLAGYEQYF.

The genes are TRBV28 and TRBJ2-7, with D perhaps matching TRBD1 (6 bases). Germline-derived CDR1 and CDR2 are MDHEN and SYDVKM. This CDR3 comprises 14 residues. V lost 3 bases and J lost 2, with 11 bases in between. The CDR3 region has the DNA TGTGCCAGCAGTTTGGCAGGGGAAACCTACGAGCAGTACTTC. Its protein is CASSLAGETYEQYF.

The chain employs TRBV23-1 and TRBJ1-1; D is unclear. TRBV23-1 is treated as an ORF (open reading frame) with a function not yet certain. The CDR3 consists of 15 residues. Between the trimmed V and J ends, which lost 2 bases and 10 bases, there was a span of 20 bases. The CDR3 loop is CASSQKRLRDLGAFF. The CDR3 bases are TGCGCCAGCAGTCAAAAGCGCCTCCGGGATCTGGGAGCTTTCTTT.

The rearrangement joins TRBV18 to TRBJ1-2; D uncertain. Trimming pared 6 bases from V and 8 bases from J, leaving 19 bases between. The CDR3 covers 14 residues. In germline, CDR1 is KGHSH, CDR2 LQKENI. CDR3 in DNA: TGTGCCAGCTCGAGTCGAATTATGGAGGAAGGCTACACCTTC. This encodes CASSSRIMEEGYTF. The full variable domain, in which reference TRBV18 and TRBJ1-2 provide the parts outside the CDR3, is NAGVMQNPRHLVRRRGQEARLRCSPMKGHSHVYWYRQLPEEGLKFMVYLQKENIIDESGMPKERFSAEFPKEGPSILRIQQVVRGDSAAYFCASSSRIMEEGYTFGSGTRLTVV.

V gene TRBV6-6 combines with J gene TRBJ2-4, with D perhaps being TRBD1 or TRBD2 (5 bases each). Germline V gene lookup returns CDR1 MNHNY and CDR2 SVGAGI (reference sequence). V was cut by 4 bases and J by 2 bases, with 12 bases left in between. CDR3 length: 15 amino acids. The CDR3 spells CASSWDQSTKNIQYF. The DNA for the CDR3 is TGTGCCAGCAGTTGGGACCAGAGTACCAAAAACATTCAGTACTTC.